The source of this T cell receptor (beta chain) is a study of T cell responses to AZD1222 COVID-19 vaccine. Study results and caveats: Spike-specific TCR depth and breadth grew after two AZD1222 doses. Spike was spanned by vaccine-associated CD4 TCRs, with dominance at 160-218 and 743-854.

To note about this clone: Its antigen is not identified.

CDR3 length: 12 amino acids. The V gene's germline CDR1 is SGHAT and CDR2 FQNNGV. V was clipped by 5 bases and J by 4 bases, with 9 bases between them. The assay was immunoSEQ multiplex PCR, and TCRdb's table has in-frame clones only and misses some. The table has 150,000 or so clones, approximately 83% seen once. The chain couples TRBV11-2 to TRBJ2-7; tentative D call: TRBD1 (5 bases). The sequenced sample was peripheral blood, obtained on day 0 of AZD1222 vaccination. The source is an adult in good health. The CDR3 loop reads CASSLSGYEQYF. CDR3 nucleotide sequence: TGTGCCAGCAGCCTCTCAGGGTACGAGCAGTACTTC.